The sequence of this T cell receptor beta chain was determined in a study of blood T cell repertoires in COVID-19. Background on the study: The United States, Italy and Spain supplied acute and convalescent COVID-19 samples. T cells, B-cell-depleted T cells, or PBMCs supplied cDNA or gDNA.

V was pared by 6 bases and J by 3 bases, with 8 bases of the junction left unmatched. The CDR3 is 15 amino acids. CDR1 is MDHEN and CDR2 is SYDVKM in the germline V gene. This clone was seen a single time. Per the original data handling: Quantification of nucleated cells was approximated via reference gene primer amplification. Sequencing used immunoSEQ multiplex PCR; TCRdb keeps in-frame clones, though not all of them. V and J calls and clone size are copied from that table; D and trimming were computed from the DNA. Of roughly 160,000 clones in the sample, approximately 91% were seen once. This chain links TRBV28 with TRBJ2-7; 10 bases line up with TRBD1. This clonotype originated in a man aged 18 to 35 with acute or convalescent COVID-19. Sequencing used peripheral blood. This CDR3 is CASRIGQGEIYEQYF. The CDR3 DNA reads TGTGCCAGCAGGATAGGACAGGGGGAAATCTACGAGCAGTACTTC.